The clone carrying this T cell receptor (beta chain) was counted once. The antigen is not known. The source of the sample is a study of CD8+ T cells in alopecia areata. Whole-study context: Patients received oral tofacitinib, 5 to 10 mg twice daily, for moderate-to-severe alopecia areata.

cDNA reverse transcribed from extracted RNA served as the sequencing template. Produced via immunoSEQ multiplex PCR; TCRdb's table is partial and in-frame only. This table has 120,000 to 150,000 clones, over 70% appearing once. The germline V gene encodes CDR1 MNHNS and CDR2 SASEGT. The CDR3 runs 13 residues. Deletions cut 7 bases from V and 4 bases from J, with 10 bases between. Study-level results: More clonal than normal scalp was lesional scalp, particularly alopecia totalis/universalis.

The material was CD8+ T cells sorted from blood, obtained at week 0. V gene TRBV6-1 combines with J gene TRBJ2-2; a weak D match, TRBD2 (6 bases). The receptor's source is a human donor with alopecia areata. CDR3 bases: TGTGCCAGCAACGGGGGTGGCACCGGGGAGCTGTTTTTT. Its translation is CASNGGGTGELFF.